This record covers a single T cell receptor beta chain. The specificity of this receptor is unknown. Within one base of it there is no much larger clone, and no base qualities were kept. The record originates from a study of blood T cell repertoires in COVID-19 (dated by TCRdb to about 2020). With respect to the entire study: The collaborator samples originated in the United States, Italy and Spain and spanned the acute and convalescent phases of COVID-19. The prospective study material was composed of cDNA or gDNA derived from T cells, B-cell-depleted T cells, or PBMCs. Subjects who had been exposed to COVID-19, were actively infected with it, or had recovered from it provided the deeply sampled blood TCRbeta repertoires that made up the dataset. The repertoires were released in a freely available public database meant as a resource for research on the immune response to SARS-CoV-2. The samples were drawn from the first 160 participants of the ongoing ImmuneRACE study and from 1,200 or so subjects provided by 6 global collaborators. Sample metadata almost always included a de-identified subject ID, COVID-19 status, age in years and sex. Where available, HLA class I and class II types were obtained from metadata supplied by the sample provider rather than from assay-based typing.

Participants in the prospective study were aged roughly 18 to 100 years, lived in under 30 United States geographic areas, and enrolled through a virtual design. In the prospective study, cohorts were assigned on the basis of participant-reported clinical history obtained from a screening survey and a study questionnaire. Recovered participants in ImmuneRACE Cohort 3 were defined by two consecutive negative NP/OP PCR tests, clearance by a healthcare professional, or resolution of symptoms. Mobile phlebotomists in the prospective study collected whole blood, serum and a nasopharyngeal or oropharyngeal swab from every participant. Additional blood draws and questionnaires over an approximately two-month period could optionally be provided by prospective study participants. Before DNA extraction, blood samples from the prospective study were shipped at room temperature or frozen. General findings and caveats noted by the study authors: Clinical and demographic metadata were provided uncurated, with the amount varying by source and participant.

TCRbeta CDR3 regions were amplified from genomic DNA using the immunoSEQ Assay, a bias-controlled multiplex PCR. Concerning the study's data processing: The number of nucleated cells in each sample was estimated from the amplification of reference gene primers within the assay. To quantify the absolute abundance of each unique TCRbeta CDR3 rearrangement, sequence reads were collapsed and filtered. For each sample, productive Simpson clonality was calculated as the square root of Simpson's diversity index over productive rearrangements. The table was pulled from immuneACCESS by TCRdb, which kept in-frame rearrangements only. Such tables lose some clones; where checked, under half of the loss comes from unresolved V genes, and the rest has no known cause. Clone size and V and J calls were adopted from that table, with D and trimming inferred from the DNA. This sample has 250,000 to 350,000 clones in its table, and 88% of those were observed once. The top ten hold 3% of the sample.

The clonotype originates from a woman aged 50 to 60 who had recovered from COVID-19. Source material: PBMCs or T cells enriched from blood (not recorded which).

The DNA sequence is TGTGCCAGCAGTTTAGCAGGGGATGGAAACACCATATATTTT. It codes for CASSLAGDGNTIYF. The sequence is built from TRBV28 and TRBJ1-3; the D region possibly corresponds to TRBD1 (6 bases align). CDR1 and CDR2 are drawn from the germline V gene: MDHEN, SYDVKM. Between the V and J ends, shortened by 2 bases and 3 bases respectively, the junction contains 8 bases. The CDR3 covers 14 residues, taking in both the cysteine and the phenylalanine. Left in the record is the CDR3 DNA by itself, 42 bases read in frame from the first base.